This T cell receptor beta chain was recorded in a study of blood T cell repertoires in COVID-19. The CDR3 is 14 residues long. With 2 bases clipped from V and 3 bases from J, the junction kept 2 bases outside the gene matches. Per the germline V gene, CDR1 is MNHEY and CDR2 is SVGAGI. Measured with immunoSEQ multiplex PCR; TCRdb has only the in-frame clones, and not every one. Of over 250,000 clones in the sample, about four fifths are singletons; the top ten hold around 10%. Sequenced material: peripheral blood. The chain couples TRBV6-5 to TRBJ2-5; TRBD1 matches 8 bases. The TCR sequence derives from a woman in her 50s who had recovered from COVID-19. The CDR3 is CASSYRQGKETQYF. DNA for the CDR3: TGTGCCAGCAGTTACCGACAGGGGAAAGAGACCCAGTACTTC.